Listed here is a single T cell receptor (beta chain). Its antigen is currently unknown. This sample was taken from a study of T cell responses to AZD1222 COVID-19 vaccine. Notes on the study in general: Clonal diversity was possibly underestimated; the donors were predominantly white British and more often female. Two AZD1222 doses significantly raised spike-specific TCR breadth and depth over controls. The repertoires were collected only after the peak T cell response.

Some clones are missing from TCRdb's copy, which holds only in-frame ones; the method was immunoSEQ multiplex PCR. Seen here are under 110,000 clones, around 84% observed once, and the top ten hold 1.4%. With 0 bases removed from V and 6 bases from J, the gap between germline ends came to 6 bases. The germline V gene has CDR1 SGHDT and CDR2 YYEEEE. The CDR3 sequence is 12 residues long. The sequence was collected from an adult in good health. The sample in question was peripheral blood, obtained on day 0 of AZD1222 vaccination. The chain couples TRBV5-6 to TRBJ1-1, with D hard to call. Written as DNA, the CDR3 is TGTGCCAGCAGCTTGGCAAGAGCTGAAGCTTTCTTT. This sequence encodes CASSLARAEAFF.